This TCR beta chain appears in the sequencing data of a study of T-cell reconstitution after alpha-beta-depleted transplantation in children. The CDR3 has 17 amino acids. V lost 5 bases to trimming and J lost 5 bases; unmatched junction nucleotides: 14. The germline gives CDR1 SGHTA, CDR2 FQGTGA. Study findings and constraints: T-cell numbers and diversity one year post-transplant derived largely from freshly generated T cells. Surviving recipient T cells and intrathymic progenitors accounted for some patients' high TCRbeta diversity at day 60. About two months after transplant, alpha-beta T cells reportedly came from several hundred expanded graft clones.

During its preparation, the TCRbeta library received unique molecular identifiers. TCRdb re-analysed the PCR reads in MiXCR, keeping a single row per CDR3 protein. The sample lists fewer than 1 million distinct CDR3 sequences, 16% occurring once. In its sample, this clonotype was seen once. The antigen remains undetermined. V and J are TRBV7-3 and TRBJ2-3; 9 bases agree with TRBD2. Source: PBMCs, mostly from graft donor cells, taken 360 days after TCRalphabeta/CD19-depleted stem cell transplant. The sequence was obtained from a male patient aged 10 to 17 who had a stem cell transplant for acute lymphoblastic leukemia, so the T cells may come from the graft donor. CDR3 loop: CASSPHRASGVGDTQYF. The CDR3 nucleotides are TGTGCCAGCAGCCCCCATCGGGCTAGCGGGGTTGGAGATACGCAGTATTTT.